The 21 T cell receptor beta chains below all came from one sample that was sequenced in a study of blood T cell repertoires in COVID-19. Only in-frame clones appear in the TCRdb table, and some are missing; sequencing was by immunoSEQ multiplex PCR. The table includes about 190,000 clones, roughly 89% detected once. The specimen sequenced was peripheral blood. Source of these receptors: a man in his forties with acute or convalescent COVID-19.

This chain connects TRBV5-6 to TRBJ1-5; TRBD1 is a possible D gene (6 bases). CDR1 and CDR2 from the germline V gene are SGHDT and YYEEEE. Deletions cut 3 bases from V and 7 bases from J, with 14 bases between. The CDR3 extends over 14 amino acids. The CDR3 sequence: CASSSREGEQPQHF. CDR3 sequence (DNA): TGTGCCAGCAGCTCAAGGGAGGGGGAACAGCCCCAGCATTTT.

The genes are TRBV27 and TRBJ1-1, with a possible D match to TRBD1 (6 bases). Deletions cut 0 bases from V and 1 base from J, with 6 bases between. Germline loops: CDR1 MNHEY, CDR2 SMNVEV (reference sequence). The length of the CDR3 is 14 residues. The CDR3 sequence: CASSLSGANTEAFF. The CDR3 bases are TGTGCCAGCAGTTTATCGGGGGCGAACACTGAAGCTTTCTTT.

The CDR3 nucleotides are TGTGCCAGCAGTGAATACAGGGGAGAGACCCAGTACTTC. It translates to CASSEYRGETQYF. This chain connects TRBV25-1 to TRBJ2-5; D might be TRBD1 (6 bases). The length of the CDR3 is 13 residues. In germline, CDR1 is MGHDK, CDR2 SYGVNS. Trimming took 0 bases from V and 4 from J, leaving 6 bases between them.

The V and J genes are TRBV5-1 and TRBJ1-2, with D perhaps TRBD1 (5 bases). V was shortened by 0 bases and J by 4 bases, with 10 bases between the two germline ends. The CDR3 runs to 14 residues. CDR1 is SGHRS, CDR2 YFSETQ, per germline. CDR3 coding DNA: TGCGCCAGCAGCTTGGGTAAGGGGCCCTATGGCTACACCTTC. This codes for CASSLGKGPYGYTF.

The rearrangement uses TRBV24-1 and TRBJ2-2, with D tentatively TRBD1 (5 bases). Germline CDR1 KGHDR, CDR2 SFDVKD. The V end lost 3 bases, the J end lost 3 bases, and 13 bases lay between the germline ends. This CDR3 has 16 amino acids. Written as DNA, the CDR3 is TGTGCCACCAGTGATGATAAGACAGCTTACACCGGGGAGCTGTTTTTT. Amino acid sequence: CATSDDKTAYTGELFF.

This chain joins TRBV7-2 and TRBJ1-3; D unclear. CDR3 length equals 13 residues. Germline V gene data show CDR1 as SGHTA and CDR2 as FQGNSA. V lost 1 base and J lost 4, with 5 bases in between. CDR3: CASSLGAGNTIYF. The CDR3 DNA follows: TGTGCCAGCAGCTTAGGGGCAGGAAACACCATATATTTT.

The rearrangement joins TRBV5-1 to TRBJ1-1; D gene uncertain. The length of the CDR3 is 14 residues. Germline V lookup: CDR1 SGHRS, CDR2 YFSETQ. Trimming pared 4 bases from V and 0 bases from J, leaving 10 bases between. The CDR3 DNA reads TGCGCCAGCAGCGGCATGGGCCTGAACACTGAAGCTTTCTTT. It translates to CASSGMGLNTEAFF.

The CDR3 nucleotides are TGTGCCAGCTCACGGGCGACAGGAGAGACCCAGTACTTC. Amino acids: CASSRATGETQYF. The rearrangement joins TRBV18 to TRBJ2-5, with a weak D call TRBD1 (6 bases). Trimming took off 4 bases at V and 4 bases at J, with 10 bases between the two ends. Germline V gene sequence: CDR1 KGHSH, CDR2 LQKENI. The CDR3 runs 13 residues.

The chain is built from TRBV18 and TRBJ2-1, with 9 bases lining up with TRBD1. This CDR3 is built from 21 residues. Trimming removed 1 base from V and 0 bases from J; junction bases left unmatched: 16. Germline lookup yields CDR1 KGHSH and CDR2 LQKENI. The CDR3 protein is CASSPRLGQGSFNLSYNEQFF. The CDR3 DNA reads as TGTGCCAGCTCACCACGATTGGGACAGGGATCCTTTAACCTCTCCTACAATGAGCAGTTCTTC.

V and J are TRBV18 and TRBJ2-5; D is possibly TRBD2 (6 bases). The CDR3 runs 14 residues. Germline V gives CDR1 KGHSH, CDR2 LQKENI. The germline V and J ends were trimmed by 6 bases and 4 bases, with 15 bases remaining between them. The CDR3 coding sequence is TGTGCCAGCTCGCCGGACCTGGGGGGAGAGACCCAGTACTTC. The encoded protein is CASSPDLGGETQYF.

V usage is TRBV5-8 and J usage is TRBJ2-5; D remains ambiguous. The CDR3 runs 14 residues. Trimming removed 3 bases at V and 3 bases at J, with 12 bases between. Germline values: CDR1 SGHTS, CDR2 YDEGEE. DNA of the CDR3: TGTGCCAGCAGCTCAAGTCCTTCGGAAGAGACCCAGTACTTC. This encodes CASSSSPSEETQYF.

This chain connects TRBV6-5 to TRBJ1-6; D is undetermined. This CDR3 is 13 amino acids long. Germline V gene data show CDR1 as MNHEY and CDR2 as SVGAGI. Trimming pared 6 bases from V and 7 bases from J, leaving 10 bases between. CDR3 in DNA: TGTGCCAGCAGGGCCCCGGGGAATTCACCCCTCCACTTT. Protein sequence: CASRAPGNSPLHF.

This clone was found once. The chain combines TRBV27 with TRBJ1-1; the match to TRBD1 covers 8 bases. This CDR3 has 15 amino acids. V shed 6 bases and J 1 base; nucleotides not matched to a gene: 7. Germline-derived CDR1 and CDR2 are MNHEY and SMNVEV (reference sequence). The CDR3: CASRPQGTGNTEAFF. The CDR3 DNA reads TGTGCCAGCAGACCACAGGGGACAGGGAACACTGAAGCTTTCTTT.

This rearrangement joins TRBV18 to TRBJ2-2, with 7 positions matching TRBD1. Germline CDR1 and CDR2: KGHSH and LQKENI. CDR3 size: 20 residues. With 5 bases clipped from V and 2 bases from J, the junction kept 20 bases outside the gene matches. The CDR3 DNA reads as TGTGCCAGCTCAGAACGCAGGACAGGACCCACCCCCTCCAACACCGGGGAGCTGTTTTTT. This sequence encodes CASSERRTGPTPSNTGELFF.

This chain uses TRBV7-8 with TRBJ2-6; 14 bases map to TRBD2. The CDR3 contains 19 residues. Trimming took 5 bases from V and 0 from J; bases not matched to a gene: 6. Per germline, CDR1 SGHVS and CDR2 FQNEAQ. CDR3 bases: TGTGCCAGCAGCAGAGGGACTAGCGGGGGCCTCTCTGGGGCCAACGTCCTGACTTTC. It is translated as CASSRGTSGGLSGANVLTF. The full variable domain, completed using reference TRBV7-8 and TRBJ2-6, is GAGVSQSPRYKVAKRGQDVALRCDPISGHVSLFWYQQALGQGPEFLTYFQNEAQLDKSGLPSDRFFAERPEGSVSTLKIQRTQQEDSAVYLCASSRGTSGGLSGANVLTFGAGSRLTVL.

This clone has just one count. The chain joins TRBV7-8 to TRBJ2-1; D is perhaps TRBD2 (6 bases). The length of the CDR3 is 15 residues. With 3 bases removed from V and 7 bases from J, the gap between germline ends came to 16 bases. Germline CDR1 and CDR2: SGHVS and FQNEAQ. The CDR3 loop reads CASSFIGQAGNEQFF. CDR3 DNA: TGTGCCAGCAGCTTCATTGGGCAGGCGGGAAATGAGCAGTTCTTC.

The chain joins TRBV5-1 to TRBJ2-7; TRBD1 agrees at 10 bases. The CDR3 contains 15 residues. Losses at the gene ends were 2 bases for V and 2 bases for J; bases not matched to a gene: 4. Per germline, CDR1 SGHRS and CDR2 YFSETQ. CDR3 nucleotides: TGCGCCAGCAGCTTCTCCGGGACAGGGGCCTACGAGCAGTACTTC. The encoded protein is CASSFSGTGAYEQYF. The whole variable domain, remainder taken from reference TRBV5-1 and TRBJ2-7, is KAGVTQTPRYLIKTRGQQVTLSCSPISGHRSVSWYQQTPGQGLQFLFEYFSETQRNKGNFPGRFSGRQFSNSRSEMNVSTLELGDSALYLCASSFSGTGAYEQYFGPGTRLTVT.

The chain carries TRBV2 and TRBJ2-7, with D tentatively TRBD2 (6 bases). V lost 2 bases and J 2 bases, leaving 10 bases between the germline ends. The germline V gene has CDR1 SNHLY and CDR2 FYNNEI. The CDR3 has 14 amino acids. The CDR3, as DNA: TGTGCCAGCAGTGAAACGGGGGAACCCTACGAGCAGTACTTC. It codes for CASSETGEPYEQYF.

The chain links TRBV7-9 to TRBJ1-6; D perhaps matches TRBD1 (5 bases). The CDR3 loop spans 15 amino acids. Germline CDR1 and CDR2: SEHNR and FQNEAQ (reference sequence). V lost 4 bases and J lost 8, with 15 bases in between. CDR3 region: CASSSPGTEHSPLHF. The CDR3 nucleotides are TGTGCCAGCAGCTCCCCCGGGACTGAGCATTCACCCCTCCACTTT.

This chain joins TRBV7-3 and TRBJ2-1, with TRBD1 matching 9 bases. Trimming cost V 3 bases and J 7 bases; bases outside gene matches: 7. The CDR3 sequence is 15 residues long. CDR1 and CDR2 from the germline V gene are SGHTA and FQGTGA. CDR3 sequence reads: CASSFPGQGMNEQFF. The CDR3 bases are TGTGCCAGCAGCTTCCCGGGACAGGGTATGAATGAGCAGTTCTTC. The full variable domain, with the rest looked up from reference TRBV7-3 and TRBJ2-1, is GAGVSQTPSNKVTEKGKYVELRCDPISGHTALYWYRQSLGQGPEFLIYFQGTGAADDSGLPNDRFFAVRPEGSVSTLKIQRTERGDSAVYLCASSFPGQGMNEQFFGPGTRLTVL.

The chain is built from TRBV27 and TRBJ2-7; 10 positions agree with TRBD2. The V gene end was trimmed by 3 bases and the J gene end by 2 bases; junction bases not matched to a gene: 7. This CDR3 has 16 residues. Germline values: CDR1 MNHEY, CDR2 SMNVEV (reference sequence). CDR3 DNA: TGTGCCAGCAGTTTTCTTAGCGGGGGGACACCCTACGAGCAGTACTTC. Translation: CASSFLSGGTPYEQYF.